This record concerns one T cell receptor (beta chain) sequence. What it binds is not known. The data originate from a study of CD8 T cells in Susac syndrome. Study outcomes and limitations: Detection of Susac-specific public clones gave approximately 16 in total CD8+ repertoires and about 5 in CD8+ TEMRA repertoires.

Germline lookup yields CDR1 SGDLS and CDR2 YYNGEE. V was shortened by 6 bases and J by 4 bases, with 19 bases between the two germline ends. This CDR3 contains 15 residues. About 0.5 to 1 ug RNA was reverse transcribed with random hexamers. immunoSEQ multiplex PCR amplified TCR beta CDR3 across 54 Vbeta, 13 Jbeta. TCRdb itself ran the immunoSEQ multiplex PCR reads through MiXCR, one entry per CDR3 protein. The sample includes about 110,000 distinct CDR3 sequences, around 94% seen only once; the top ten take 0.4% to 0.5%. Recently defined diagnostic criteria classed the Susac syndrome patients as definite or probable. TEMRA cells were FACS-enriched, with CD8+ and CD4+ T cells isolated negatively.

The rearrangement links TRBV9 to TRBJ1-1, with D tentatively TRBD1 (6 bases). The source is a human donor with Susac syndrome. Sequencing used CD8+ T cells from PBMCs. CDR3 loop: CASTPSEQGGTEAFF. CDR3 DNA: TGTGCCAGCACCCCGAGTGAACAGGGCGGCACTGAAGCTTTCTTT.